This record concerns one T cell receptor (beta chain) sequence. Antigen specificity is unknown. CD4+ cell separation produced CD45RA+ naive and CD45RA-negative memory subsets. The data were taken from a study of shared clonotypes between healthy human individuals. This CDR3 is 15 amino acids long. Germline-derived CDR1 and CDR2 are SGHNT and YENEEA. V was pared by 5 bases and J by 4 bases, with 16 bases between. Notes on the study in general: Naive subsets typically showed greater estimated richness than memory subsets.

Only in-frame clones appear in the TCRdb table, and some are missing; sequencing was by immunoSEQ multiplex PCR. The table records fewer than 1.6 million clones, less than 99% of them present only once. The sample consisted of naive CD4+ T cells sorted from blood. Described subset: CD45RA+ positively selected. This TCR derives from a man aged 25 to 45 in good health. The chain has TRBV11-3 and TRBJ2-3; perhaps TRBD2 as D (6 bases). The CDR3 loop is CASSPGDTGADTQYF. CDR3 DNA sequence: TGTGCCAGCAGCCCTGGTGATACGGGGGCAGATACGCAGTATTTT.